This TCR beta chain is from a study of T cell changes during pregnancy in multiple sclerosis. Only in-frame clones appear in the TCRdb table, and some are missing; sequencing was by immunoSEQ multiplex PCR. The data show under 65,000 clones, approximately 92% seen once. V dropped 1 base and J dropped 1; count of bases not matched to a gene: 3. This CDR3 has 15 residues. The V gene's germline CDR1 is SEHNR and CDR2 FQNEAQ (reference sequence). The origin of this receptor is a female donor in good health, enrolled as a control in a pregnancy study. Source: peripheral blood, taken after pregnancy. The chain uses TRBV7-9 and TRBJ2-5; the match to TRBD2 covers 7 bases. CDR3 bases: TGTGCCAGCAGCTTAGACGCGGGAGCCCAAGAGACCCAGTACTTC. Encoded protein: CASSLDAGAQETQYF.